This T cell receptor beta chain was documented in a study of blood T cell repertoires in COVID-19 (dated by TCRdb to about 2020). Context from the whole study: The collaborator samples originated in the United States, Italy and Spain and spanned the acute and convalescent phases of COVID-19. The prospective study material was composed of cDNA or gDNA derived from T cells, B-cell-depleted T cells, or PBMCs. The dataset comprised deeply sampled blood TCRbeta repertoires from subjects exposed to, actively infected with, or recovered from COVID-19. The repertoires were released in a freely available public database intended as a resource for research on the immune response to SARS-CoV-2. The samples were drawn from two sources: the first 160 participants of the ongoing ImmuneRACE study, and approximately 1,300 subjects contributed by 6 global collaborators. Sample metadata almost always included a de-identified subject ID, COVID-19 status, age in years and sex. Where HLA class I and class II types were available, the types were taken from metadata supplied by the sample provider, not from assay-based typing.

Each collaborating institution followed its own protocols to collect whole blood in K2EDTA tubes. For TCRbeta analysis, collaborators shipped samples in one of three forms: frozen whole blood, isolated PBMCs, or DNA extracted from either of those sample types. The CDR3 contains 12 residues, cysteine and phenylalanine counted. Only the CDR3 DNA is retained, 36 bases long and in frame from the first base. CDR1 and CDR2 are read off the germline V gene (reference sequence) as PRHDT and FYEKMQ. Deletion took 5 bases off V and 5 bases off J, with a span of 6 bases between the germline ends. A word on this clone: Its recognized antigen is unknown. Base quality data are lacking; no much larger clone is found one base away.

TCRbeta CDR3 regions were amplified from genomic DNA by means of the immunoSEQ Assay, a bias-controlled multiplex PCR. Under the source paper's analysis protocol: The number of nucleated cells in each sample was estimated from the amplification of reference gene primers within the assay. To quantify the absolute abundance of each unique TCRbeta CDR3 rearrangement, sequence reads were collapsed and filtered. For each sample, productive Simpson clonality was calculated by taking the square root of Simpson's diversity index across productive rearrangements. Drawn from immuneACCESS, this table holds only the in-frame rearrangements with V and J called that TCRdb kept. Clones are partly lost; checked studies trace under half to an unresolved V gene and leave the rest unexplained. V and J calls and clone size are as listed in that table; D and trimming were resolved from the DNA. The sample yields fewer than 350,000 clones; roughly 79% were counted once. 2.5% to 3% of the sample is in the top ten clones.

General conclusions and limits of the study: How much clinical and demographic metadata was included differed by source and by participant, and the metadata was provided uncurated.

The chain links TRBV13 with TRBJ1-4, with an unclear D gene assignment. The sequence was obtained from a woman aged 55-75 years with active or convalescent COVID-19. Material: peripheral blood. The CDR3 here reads CASSRENEKLFF. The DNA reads TGTGCCAGCAGCCGGGAGAATGAAAAACTGTTTTTT.